The present T cell receptor (beta chain) was sequenced within a study of blood T cell repertoires in COVID-19. Study as a whole: The United States, Italy and Spain were the sources of the acute and convalescent COVID-19 samples. T cells, B-cell-depleted T cells, or PBMCs provided the cDNA or gDNA that served as material.

In the study's own analysis: It was from reference gene primer amplification that nucleated cell counts were estimated. Assay: immunoSEQ multiplex PCR; the TCRdb copy retains only in-frame clones and omits some. V and J calls plus clone size are reproduced from that table; the DNA served to infer D and trimming. This sample has about 180,000 clones, with roughly three quarters found just once. Seattle-derived patients entered the study during active infection and were followed longitudinally. The CDR3 consists of 13 residues. The germline gives CDR1 SGHVS, CDR2 FNYEAQ. Trimming removed 1 base at V and 6 bases at J, with 6 bases between.

The chain links TRBV7-6 to TRBJ1-4; D unresolved. This sequence was found in a woman older than 75 with COVID-19, enrolled during active disease. Sequences were obtained from peripheral blood. As DNA, the CDR3 is TGTGCCAGCAGCTTAGTGCAGGATGAAAAACTGTTTTTT. Translation gives CASSLVQDEKLFF.